The clone carrying this TCR beta chain was found once. The data belong to a study of cytomegalovirus exposure and HLA in healthy donors. PCR amplification relied on 60 Vbeta primers (plus 13 Jbeta primers). Profiled with immunoSEQ multiplex PCR; TCRdb holds only in-frame clones, not every one. This table has 110,000 to 150,000 clones, approximately 81% appearing once. The V gene end was trimmed by 3 bases and the J gene end by 2 bases; junction bases not matched to a gene: 5. Germline CDR1 KGHSH, CDR2 LQKENI. There are 16 residues in the CDR3. The sequence was collected from a woman aged 35 to 49 in good health and CMV-seropositive. Sequencing input: PBMCs. This chain joins TRBV18 and TRBJ2-1, with TRBD2 identical over 9 bases. The CDR3 nucleotides are TGTGCCAGCTCACCGGATATAGCGGGGGCCTACAATGAGCAGTTCTTC. It specifies CASSPDIAGAYNEQFF. Variable domain in full (rest from reference TRBV18 and TRBJ2-1): NAGVMQNPRHLVRRRGQEARLRCSPMKGHSHVYWYRQLPEEGLKFMVYLQKENIIDESGMPKERFSAEFPKEGPSILRIQQVVRGDSAAYFCASSPDIAGAYNEQFFGPGTRLTVL.